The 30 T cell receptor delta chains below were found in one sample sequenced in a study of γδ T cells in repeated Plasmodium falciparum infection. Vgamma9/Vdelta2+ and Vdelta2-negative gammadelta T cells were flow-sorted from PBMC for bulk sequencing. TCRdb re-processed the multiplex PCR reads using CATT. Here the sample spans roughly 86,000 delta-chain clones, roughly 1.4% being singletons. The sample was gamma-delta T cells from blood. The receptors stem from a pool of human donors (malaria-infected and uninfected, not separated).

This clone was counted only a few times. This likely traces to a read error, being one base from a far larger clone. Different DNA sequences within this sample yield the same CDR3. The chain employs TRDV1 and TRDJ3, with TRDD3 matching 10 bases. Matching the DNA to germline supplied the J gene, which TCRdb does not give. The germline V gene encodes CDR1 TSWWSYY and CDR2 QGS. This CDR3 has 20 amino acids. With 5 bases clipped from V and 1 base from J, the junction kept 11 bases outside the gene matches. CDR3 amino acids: CALGKGVLGDYSWDTRQMFF. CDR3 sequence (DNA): TGTGCTCTTGGGAAGGGAGTACTGGGGGATTATTCCTGGGACACCCGACAGATGTTTTTC.

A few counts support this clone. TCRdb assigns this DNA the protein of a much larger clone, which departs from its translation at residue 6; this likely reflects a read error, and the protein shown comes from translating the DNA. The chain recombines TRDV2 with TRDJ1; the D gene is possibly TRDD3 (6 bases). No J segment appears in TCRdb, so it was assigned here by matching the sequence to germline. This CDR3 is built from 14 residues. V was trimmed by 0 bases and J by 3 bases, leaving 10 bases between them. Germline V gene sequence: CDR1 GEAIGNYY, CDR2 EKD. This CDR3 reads CACDTNWEADKLIF. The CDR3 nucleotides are TGTGCCTGTGACACCAACTGGGAAGCCGATAAACTCATCTTT.

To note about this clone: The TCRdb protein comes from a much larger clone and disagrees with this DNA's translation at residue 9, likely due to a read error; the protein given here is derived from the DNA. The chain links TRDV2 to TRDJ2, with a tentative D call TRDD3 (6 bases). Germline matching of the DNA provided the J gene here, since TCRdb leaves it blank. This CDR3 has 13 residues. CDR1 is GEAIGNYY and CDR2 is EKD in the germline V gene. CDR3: CACDRGLTVQLFF. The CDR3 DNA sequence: TGTGCCTGTGACAGGGGATTGACAGTACAACTCTTCTTT.

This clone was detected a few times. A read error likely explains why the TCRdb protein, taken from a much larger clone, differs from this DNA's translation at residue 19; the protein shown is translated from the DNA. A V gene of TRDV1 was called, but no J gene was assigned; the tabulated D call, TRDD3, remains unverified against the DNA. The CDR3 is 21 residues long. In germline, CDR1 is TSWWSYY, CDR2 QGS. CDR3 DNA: TGTGCTCTTGGGGAACGAGGTCCTCCGGGGTGGGGGATAGGAGGAACCGATAAACCCATCTTT. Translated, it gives CALGERGPPGWGIGGTDKPIF.

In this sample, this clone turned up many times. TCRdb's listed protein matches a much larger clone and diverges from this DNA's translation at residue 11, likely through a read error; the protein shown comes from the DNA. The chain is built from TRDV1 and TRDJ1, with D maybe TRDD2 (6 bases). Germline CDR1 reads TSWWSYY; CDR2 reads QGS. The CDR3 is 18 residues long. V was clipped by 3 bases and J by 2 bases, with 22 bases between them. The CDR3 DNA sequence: TGTGCTCTTGGGGAGGGTCCTACACCGCCCATCCCGACCGATAAACTCATCTTT. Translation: CALGEGPTPPIPTDKLIF.

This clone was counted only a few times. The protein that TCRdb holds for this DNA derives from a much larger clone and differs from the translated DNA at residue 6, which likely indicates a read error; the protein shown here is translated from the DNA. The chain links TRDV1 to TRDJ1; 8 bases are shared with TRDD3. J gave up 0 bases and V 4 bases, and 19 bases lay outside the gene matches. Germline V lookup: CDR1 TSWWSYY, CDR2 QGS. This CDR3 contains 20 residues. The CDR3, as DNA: TGTGCTCTTGGGGCTCCAGAGCTCCCAAACTGGGGGCTTAACACCGATAAACTCATCTTT. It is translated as CALGAPELPNWGLNTDKLIF.

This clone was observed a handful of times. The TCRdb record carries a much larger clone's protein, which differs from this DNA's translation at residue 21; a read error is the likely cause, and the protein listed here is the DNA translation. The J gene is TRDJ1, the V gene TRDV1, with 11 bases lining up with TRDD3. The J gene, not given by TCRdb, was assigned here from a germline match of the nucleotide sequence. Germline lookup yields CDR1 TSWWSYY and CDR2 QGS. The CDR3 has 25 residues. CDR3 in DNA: TGTGCTCTTGGGGATTCCATTTCTTCCTACGTACGTACTGGGGGATATGGCCCATACACCAATAAACTCATCTTT. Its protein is CALGDSISSYVRTGGYGPYTNKLIF.

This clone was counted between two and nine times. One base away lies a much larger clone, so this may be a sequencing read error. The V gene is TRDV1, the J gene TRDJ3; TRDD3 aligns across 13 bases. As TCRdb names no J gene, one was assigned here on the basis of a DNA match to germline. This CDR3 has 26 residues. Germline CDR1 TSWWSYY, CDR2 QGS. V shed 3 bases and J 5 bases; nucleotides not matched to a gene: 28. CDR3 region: CALGERHPTTPYWGIRVFRDTRQMFF. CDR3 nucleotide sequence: TGTGCTCTTGGGGAGAGGCATCCTACCACCCCGTACTGGGGGATACGCGTATTCCGGGACACCCGACAGATGTTTTTC.

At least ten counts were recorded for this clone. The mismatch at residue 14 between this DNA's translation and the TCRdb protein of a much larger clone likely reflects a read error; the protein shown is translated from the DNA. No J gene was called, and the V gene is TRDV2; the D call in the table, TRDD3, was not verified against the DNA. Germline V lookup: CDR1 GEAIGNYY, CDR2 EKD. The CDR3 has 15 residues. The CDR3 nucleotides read TGTGCCTGTGACCAAACTGGGGGATACGGCGATAAACTCACCTTT. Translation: CACDQTGGYGDKLTF.

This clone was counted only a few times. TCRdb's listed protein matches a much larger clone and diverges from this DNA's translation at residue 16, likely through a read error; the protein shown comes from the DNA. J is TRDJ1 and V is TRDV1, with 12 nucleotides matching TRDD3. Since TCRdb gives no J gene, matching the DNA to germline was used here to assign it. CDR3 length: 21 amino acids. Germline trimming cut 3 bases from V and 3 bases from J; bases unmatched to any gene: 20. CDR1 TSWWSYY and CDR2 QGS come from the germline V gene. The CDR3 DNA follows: TGTGCTCTTGGGGACGTGCCTAACCCTGTACTGGGGGATACAGACGCCGATAAACTCATCTTT. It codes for CALGDVPNPVLGDTDADKLIF.

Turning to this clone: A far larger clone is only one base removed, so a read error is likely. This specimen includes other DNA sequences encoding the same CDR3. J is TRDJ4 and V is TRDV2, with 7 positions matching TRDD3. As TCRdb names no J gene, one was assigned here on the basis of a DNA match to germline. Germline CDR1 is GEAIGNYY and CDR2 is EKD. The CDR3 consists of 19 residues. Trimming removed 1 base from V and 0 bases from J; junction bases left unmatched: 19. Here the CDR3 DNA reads TGTGCCTGTGACACGGTTACTTCGAGACGTTTAGGGGATACCAGACCCCTGATCTTT. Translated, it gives CACDTVTSRRLGDTRPLIF.

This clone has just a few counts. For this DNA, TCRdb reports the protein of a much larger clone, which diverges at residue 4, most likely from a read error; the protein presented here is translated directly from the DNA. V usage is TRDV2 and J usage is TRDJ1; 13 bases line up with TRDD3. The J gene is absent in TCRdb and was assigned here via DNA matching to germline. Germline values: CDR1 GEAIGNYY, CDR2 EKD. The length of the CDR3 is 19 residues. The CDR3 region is CACGTGGTGGYALPDKLIF. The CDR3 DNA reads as TGTGCCTGTGGCACCGGGGGTACTGGGGGATACGCGTTACCCGATAAACTCATCTTT.

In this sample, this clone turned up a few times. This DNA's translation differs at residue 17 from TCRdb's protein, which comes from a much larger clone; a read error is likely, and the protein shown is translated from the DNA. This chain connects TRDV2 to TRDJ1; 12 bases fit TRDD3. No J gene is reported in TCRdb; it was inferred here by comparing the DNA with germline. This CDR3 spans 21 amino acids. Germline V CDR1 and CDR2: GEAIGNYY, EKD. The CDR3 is CACDTVTGGYTIPSHTNKLIF. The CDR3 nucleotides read TGTGCCTGTGACACCGTTACTGGGGGATACACCATTCCTTCCCACACCAATAAACTCATCTTT.

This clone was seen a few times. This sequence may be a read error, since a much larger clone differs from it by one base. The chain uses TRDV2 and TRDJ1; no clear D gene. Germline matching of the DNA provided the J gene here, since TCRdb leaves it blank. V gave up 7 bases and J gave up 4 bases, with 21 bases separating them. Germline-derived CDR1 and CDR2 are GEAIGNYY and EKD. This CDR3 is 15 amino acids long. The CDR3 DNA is TGTGCCTGCGACTCACTCAGTACTAAGGGCGATAAACTCATCTTT. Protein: CACDSLSTKGDKLIF.

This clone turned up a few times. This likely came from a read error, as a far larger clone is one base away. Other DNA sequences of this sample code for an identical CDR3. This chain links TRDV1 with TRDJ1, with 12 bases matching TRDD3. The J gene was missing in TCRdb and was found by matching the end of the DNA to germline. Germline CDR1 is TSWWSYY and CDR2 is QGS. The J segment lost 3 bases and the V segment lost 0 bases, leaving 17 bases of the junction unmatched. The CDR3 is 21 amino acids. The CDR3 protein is CALGELGSLSTGGYIPDKLIF. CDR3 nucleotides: TGTGCTCTTGGGGAACTAGGCAGCTTGTCTACTGGGGGATACATCCCCGATAAACTCATCTTT.

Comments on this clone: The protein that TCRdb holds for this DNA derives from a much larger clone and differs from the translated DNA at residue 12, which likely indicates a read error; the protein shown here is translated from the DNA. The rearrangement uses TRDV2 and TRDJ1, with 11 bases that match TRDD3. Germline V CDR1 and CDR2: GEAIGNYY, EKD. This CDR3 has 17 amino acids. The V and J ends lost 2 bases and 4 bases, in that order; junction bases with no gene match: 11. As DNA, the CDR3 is TGTGCCTGTGACAGTTTACTGGGGGATATATCCATCGATAAACTCATCTTT. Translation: CACDSLLGDISIDKLIF.

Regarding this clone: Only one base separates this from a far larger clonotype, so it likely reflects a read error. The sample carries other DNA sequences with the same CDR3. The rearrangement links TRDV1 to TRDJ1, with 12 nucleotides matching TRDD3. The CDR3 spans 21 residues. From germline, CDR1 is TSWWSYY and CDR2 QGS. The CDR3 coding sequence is TGTGCTCTTGGGGAGCTCCTTCTTTGTACTGGGGGATACTGGTACACCGATAAGCTCATCTTT. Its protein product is CALGELLLCTGGYWYTDKLIF.

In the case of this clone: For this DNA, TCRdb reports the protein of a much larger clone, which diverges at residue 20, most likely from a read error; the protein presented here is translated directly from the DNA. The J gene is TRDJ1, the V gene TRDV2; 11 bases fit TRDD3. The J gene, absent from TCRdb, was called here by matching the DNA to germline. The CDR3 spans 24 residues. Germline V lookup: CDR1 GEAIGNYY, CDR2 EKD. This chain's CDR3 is CACDTVGSNRGQHWGIGSTNKLIF. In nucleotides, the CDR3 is TGTGCCTGTGACACCGTCGGGTCTAACCGAGGACAGCACTGGGGGATAGGGTCCACCAATAAACTCATCTTT.

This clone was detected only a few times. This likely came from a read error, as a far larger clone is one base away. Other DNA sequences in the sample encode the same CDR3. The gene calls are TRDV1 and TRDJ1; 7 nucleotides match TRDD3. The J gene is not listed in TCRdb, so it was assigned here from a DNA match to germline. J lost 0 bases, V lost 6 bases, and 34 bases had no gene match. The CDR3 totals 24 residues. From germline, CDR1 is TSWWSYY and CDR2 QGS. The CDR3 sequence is CALGDGLLFVLGAVPRLDTDKLIF. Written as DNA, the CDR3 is TGTGCTCTTGGTGATGGCCTTCTCTTTGTGCTGGGGGCCGTACCAAGGTTGGACACCGATAAACTCATCTTT.

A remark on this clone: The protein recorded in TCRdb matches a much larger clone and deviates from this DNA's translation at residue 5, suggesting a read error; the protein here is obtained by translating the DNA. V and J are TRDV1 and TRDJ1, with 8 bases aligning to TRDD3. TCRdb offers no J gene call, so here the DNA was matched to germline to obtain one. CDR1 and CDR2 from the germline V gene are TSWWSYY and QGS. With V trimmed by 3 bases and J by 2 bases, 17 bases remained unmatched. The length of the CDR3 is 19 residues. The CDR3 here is CALGDHYVSGDIDTDKLIF. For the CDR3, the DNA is TGTGCTCTTGGGGATCATTACGTCTCGGGGGATATTGATACCGATAAACTCATCTTT.

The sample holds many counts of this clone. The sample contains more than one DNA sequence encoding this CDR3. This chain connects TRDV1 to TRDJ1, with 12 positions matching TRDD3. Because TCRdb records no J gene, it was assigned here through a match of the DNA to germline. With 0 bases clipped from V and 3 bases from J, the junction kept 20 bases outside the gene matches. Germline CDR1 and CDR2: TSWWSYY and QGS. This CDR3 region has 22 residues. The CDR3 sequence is CALGELPLLPTVLGDTSDKLIF. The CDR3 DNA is TGTGCTCTTGGGGAACTCCCCCTCCTTCCTACCGTACTGGGGGATACTTCCGATAAACTCATCTTT.

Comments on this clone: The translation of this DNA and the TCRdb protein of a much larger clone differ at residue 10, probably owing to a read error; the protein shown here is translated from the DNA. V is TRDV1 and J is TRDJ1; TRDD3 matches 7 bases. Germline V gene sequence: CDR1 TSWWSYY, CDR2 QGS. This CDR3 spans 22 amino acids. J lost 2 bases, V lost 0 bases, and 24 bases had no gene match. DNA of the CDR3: TGTGCTCTTGGGGAACTATTTTTTAGGTATTCAGTTGGGGATAGGAGAACCGATAAACTCATCTTT. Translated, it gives CALGELFFRYSVGDRRTDKLIF.

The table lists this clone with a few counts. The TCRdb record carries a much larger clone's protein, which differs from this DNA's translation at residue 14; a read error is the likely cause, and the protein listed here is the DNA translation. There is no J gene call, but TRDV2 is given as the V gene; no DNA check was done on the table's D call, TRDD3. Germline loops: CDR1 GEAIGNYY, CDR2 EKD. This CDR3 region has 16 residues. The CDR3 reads CACDGGYSWDTRQTFF. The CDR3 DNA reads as TGTGCCTGTGACGGGGGATACTCCTGGGACACCCGACAGACGTTTTTC.

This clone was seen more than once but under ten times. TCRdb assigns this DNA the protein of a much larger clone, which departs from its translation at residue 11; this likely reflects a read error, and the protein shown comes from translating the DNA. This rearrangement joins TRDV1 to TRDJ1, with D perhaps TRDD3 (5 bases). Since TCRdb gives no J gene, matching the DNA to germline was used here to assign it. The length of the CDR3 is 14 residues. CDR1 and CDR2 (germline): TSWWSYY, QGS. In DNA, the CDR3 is TGTGCTCTTGGGGAGGATAGAGGGGACGATAGACTCATCTTT. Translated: CALGEDRGDDRLIF.

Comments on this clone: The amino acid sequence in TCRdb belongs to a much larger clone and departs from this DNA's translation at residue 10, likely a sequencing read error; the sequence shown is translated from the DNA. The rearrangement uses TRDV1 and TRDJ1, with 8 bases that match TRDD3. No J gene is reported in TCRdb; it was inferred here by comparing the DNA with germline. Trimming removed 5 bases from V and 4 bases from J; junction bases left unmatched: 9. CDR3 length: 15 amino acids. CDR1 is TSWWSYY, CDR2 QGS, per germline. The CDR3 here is CALGFYWGYNDKLIF. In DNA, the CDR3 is TGTGCTCTTGGGTTTTACTGGGGATACAACGATAAACTCATCTTT.

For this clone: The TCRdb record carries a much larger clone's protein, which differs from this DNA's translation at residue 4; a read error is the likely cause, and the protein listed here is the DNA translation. CDR3 residues: CALEENWDKLVGYTDKLIF. CDR3 DNA sequence: TGTGCTCTTGAGGAAAACTGGGACAAACTCGTGGGGTACACCGATAAACTCATCTTT. The chain links TRDV1 to TRDJ1; D may be TRDD3 (6 bases). TCRdb gives no J gene; it was assigned here by matching the DNA to germline. The CDR3 runs 19 residues. The germline CDR1 and CDR2 sequences are TSWWSYY and QGS.

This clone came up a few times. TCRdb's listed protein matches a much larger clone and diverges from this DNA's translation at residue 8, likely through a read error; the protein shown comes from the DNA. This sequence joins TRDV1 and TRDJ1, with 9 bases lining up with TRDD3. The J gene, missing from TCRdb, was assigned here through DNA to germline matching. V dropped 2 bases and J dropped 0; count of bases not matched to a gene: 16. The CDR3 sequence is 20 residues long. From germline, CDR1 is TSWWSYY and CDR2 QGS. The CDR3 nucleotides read TGTGCTCTTGGGGAAATCGGGGCATACTGGGGGACAAGGTACACCGATAAACTCATCTTT. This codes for CALGEIGAYWGTRYTDKLIF.

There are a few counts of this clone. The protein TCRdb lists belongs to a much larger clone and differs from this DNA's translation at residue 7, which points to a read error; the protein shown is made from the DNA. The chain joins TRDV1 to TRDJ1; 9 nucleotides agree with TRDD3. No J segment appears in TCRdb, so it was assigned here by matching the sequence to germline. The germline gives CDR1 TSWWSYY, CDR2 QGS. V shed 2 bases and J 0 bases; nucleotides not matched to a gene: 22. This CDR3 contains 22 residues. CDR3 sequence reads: CALGEEVPTLRTGGGYTDKLIF. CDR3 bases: TGTGCTCTTGGGGAAGAAGTTCCTACGCTTCGTACTGGGGGAGGGTACACCGATAAACTCATCTTT.

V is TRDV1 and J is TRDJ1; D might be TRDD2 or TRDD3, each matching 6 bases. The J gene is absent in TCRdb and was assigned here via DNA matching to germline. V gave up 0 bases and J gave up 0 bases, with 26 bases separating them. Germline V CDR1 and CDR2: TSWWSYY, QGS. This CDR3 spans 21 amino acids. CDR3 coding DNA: TGTGCTCTTGGGGAACTAGAGAGTCCTACGCCCTGGGGAGAGTACACCGATAAACTCATCTTT. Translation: CALGELESPTPWGEYTDKLIF.

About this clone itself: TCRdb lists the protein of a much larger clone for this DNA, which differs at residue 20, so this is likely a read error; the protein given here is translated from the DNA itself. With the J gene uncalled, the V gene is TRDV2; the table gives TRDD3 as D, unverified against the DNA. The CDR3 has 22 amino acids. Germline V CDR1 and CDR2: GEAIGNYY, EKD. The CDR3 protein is CACDTVTGPQGDTPSYTDKPIF. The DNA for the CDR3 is TGTGCCTGTGACACCGTCACGGGTCCGCAGGGGGATACTCCCTCGTACACCGATAAACCCATCTTT.